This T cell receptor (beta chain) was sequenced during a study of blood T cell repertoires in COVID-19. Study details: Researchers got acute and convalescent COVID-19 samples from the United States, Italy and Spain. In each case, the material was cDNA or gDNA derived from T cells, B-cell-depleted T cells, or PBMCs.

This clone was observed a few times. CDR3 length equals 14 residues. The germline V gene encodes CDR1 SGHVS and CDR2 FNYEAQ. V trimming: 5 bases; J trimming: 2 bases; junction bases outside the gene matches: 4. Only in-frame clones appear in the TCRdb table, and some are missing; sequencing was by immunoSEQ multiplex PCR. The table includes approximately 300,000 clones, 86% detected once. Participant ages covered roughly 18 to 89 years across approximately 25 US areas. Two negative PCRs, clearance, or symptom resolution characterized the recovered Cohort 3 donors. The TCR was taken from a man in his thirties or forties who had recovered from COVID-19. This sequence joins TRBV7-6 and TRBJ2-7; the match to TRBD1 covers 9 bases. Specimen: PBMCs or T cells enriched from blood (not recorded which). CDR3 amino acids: CASSIGQGTYEQYF. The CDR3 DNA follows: TGTGCCAGCAGCATCGGACAGGGGACCTACGAGCAGTACTTC.